The present TCR beta chain was sequenced within a study of vaccination and CD4 T cells after COVID-19 (dated by TCRdb to the early 2020s). Study-wide context: Convalescent patients had a positive SARS-CoV-2 result on nasal swab PCR, and of these patients, several had mild disease and one had severe disease. Six males and four females were included in the convalescent cohort, with two Hispanic individuals, seven Caucasians, two Asians and one multiracial person represented. Each participant got two doses of either the Pfizer-BioNTech BNT162b2 vaccine (n=8) or the Moderna mRNA-1273 vaccine (n=2). Post-COVID blood samples were collected from convalescent patients a median of about 92 days after diagnosis, with a range of roughly 30 to 161 days. Post-vaccine blood samples were taken a median of about 77 days after the second vaccine dose, with a range of 14 to 241 days. Overlapping spike peptide pools from SARS-CoV-2 and from the common cold coronaviruses HCoV-NL63, HCoV-OC43 and HCoV-229E were used as culture stimuli. In control cultures, a CEFX viral epitope pool was used as positive control, an HIV-1 Nef peptide pool was used as negative control, or no peptide was added. In 9 to 11 COVID-19 convalescent patients and a handful of infection-naive healthy vaccine recipients, researchers compared the spike-specific CD4+ TCR repertoire from before mRNA vaccination with the repertoire from after.

Its CDR3 holds 12 amino acids, cysteine through phenylalanine. Only CDR3 DNA remains: 36 bases, in frame from the first base. In the germline V gene (reference sequence), CDR1 corresponds to DFQATT and CDR2 to SNEGSKA. The meaning of the sample's treatment or condition label: roughly ten-day PBMC culture with coronavirus spike peptide pools or control peptides (ViraFEST assay). The ViraFEST assay, used in the study, expanded antigen-specific T cells with peptide pools and then identified the expanded clonotypes through TCR sequencing. The convalescent patients' positive SARS-CoV-2 PCR tests fell between March and December 2020, which was before the Alpha, Beta and Delta variants emerged in the United States. Approximately 2.1 million PBMCs per well were cultured in IMDM with 5% human AB serum and roughly 9.3 IU/ml IL-2, plus 10 ug/ml peptide pools. Half of the culture medium was replaced with fresh IL-2-containing medium on days 3 and 7. CD4+ T cells were isolated after approximately ten days of culture through negative selection using the EasySep CD4+ T cell isolation kit. Ficoll-Paque Plus gradient centrifugation was used to isolate PBMCs from whole blood, and the isolated PBMCs were then either used fresh or cryopreserved at -140C. Each culture condition was generally run in triplicate wells.

The investigation overall reported the following: Only a relatively small number of convalescent patients were included in the study, and early timepoints following natural infection were not analyzed. In convalescent patients, a median about 90% of post-vaccine SARS-CoV-2-reactive clones were detected only after vaccination, and vaccine-specific priming was suggested by this finding. Nearly all vaccine-specific clones in convalescent patients (304 of 307) were mono-reactive for SARS-CoV-2 spike rather than cross-reactive with common cold coronaviruses. An increase in the median number of SARS-CoV-2-reactive clonotypes from around 20 after infection to 38 after vaccination was observed, but the change was not found to be significant.

The library came from PCR. DNA from cultured CD4+ T cells was subjected to TCR sequencing with the Oncomine TCR Beta short-read assay at the Johns Hopkins FTIC core. The QIAamp micro DNA kit was used to extract genomic DNA from the cultured CD4+ T cells. Oncomine TCR Beta libraries from cultured CD4+ T cells were pooled with unique dual indexes and sequenced on an Illumina iSeq 100. Per the original workflow: Non-productive sequences were filtered out, and CDR3s that did not start with C, did not end with F or W, or were shorter than 7 amino acids were discarded. Antigen-specific clonotypes were identified using the MANAFEST web application through comparison of peptide-stimulated wells with reference and other culture wells. An FDR below 0.05, an odds ratio above 5, and a productive frequency above 0.1% in at least two of three replicate wells were required for clones to be considered positive. Cross-reactive clonotypes were defined as significantly expanded in both SARS-CoV-2 spike wells and at least one common cold coronavirus spike condition. CDR3 homology was assessed with Levenshtein distances (stringdist) and unrooted phylogenetic trees (ape) in R version 3.6.1. TCRdb itself trimmed the public reads at Q25 with fastp, ran MiXCR and retained productive beta chains. One record per CDR3 amino acid sequence lists the most common genes and DNA. Here the V and J calls rest on TCRdb's processing, not on the authors' analysis. The sample includes approximately 17,000 distinct CDR3 sequences, with approximately 58% observed a single time. Together, the top ten hold around 15% of the sample.

Of note for this clonotype: No cognate antigen has been identified for it. No qualities accompany the bases; no much larger clone lies one base away.

The chain employs TRBV20-1 and TRBJ2-5, and perhaps TRBD2 as D gene, on 7 matching bases. This receptor was taken from a human donor who had recovered from COVID-19. The sample was CD4+ T cells from blood, cultured in vitro. The DNA sequence is given as TGCAGCTGTCGGGGGGCCCAAGAGACCCAGTACTTC. Translated, this gives CSCRGAQETQYF.